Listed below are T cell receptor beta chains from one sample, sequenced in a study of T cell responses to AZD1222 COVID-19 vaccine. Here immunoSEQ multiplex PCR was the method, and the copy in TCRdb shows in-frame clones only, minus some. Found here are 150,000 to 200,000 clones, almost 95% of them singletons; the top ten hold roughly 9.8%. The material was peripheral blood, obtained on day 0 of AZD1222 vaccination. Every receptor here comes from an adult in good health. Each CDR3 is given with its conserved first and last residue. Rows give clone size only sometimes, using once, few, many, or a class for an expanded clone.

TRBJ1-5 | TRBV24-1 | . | CATSEGPYSNQPQHF
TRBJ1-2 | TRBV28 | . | CASRIPQGTGYTF
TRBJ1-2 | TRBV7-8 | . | CASSPPGANYGYTF
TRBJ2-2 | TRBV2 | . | CASSQSRVSTGELFF
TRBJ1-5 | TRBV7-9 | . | CASSLSGTGNSNQPQHF
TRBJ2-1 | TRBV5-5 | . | CASSLVLVAGSYNEQFF
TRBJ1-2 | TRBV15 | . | CATSRDYSDQTGGTHGYTF
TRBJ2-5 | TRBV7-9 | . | CASSFETSGKLGTQYF
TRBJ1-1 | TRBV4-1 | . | CASSPLQGRDTEAFF
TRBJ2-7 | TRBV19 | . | CASSMSGFYEQYF
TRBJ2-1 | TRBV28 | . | CASTKWLFSYNEQFF
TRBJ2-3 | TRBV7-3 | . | CASSLTGIDTDTQYF
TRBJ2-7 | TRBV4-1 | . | CASSQERGREQYF
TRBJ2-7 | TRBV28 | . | CASRARDNNYEQYF
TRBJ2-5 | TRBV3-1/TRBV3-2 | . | CASSRGTSQGETQYF
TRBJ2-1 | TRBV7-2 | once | CASSLRGRGLAGIYEQFF
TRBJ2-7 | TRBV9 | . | CASSPSRGPYEQYF
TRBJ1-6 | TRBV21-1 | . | CASSKVSEGDRNNSPLHF
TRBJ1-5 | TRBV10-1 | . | CATKEGSNQPQHF
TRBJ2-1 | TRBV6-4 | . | CASSDSGSYNEQFF
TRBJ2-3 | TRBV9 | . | CASSVEGVGVDTQYF
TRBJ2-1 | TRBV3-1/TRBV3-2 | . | CASSQSEEQFF
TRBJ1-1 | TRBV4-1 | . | CASSQLETGLTEAFF
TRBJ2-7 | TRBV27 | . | CASSSGLGVYEQYF
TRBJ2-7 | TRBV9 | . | CASSVASGNLPYEQYF
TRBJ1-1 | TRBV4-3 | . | CASSQDPQGDMNTEAFF
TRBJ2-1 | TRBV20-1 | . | CSANERRLEGEQFF
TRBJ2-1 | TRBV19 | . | CASTSGSSYNEQFF
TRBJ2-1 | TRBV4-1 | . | CASSQEGLGFYNEQFF
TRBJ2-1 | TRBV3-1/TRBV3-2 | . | CASSPPWGGGGFYNEQFF
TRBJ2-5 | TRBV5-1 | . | CASSTGTSREETQYF
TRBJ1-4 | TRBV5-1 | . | CASSWGQGASNEKLFF
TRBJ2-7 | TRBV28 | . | CASSTGTSQQYF
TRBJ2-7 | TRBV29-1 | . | CSVELQGSYEQYF
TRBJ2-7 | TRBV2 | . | CATHTQVYEQYF
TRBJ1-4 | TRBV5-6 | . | CASSLQDKGEKLFF
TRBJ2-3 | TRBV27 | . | CASSFRGLYTDTQYF
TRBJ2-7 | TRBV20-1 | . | CSASWDHYEQYF
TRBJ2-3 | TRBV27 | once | CASSPRFPSTDTQYF
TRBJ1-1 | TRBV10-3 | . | CAISRDSMNTEAFF
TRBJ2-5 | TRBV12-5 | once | CASGFSRGETQYF
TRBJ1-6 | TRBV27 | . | CASRPGQMNSPLHF
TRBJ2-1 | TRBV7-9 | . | CATTGAPQYNEQFF
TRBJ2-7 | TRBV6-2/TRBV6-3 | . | CASSPGDDIYEQYF
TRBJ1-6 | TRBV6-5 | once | CASSYVGSPLHF
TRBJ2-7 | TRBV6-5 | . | CASSLDRYEQYF
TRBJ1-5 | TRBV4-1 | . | CASSRTGGSSNQPQHF
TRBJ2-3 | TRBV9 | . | CASSGGTDTQYF
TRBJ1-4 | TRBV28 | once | CASSPTYPGRTNEKLFF
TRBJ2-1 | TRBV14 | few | CASSASGRGNEQFF
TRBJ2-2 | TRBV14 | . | CASSRQGGTTGELFF
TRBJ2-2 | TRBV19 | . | CASSMVRGANTGELFF
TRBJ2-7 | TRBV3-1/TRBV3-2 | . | CASSQTSGRVSEQYF
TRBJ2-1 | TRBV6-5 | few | CASVGLAGYNEQFF
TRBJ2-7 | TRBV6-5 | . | CASSDTGASYEQYF
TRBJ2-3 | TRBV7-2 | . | CASSHGAGGGTDTQYF
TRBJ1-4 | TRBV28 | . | CASSLLDRRATNEKLFF
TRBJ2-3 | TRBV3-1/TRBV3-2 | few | CASSQGTSGSTDTQYF
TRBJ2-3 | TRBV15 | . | CATSSGQVPTDTQYF